The rows below give T cell receptor beta chains drawn from one sample of a study of blood T cell repertoires in COVID-19. TCRdb's copy holds only in-frame clones and misses some; the assay was immunoSEQ multiplex PCR. Among 200,000 to 300,000 clones, more than 70% were seen once, and the ten largest hold around 0.91%. Sequencing used peripheral blood. Every receptor here comes from a middle-aged woman who had recovered from COVID-19. Each CDR3 is given without its conserved first and last residue. The size entry is marked missing in some rows and otherwise reads once, few, many or a size class.

abundance | v_gene | CDR3aa
- | TRBV6-6 | ASSYSRREQETQY
- | TRBV3-1/TRBV3-2 | ASSPRDSREKLF
few | TRBV29-1 | SVGGRETQY
- | TRBV5-1 | ASSTGTGSSYNEQF
few | TRBV19 | ASSMRYRVARSYNEQF
- | TRBV6-6 | ASSATGSNTEAF
- | TRBV6-4 | ASSAHRRSGETQY
- | TRBV9 | ASSGTGAAVNTEAF
- | TRBV7-8 | ASSRGRVYGYT
- | TRBV21-1 | ASRAASTDTQY
- | TRBV10-3 | AISEGTSGAGELF
- | TRBV5-8 | ASSLVVRAFQPQH
- | TRBV18 | ASSPRQDGYT
- | TRBV15 | ATSGKPWREGGQF
- | TRBV12-3/TRBV12-4 | ASSLREASEQF
- | TRBV19 | ASSIGDRGGFNQPQH
- | TRBV6-2/TRBV6-3 | ASSLRALAGADTQY
- | TRBV19 | ASSTPSGTGTGELF
once | TRBV4-3 | ASSRRRQGPSGNTIY
- | TRBV28 | ASILGGTNQPQH
- | TRBV13 | ASSLDQWGLSGGYT
- | TRBV29-1 | SVHRDNGLSNQPQH